Listed here are 26 T cell receptor beta chains from one sample, sequenced in a study of blood T cell repertoires in COVID-19. Profiling relied on immunoSEQ multiplex PCR, and the TCRdb table lists in-frame clones only, not all of them. Of 96,000 or so clones in the sample, roughly 89% were seen once. The sample comprised peripheral blood. The origin of the receptors is a human donor with COVID-19, enrolled during active disease. The donor label of this sample is uncertain.

The chain links TRBV10-1 to TRBJ1-2; D possibly corresponds to TRBD1 (6 bases). Looked up from germline, CDR1 is WNHNN and CDR2 is SYGVQD (reference sequence). Trimming pared 4 bases from V and 6 bases from J, leaving 12 bases between. This CDR3 region has 13 residues. CDR3 region: CASSAKPGDGYTF. CDR3 nucleotide sequence: TGCGCCAGCAGTGCAAAACCAGGGGATGGCTACACCTTC.

V usage is TRBV5-1 and J usage is TRBJ1-5; D might be TRBD1 (5 bases). The V end lost 0 bases, the J end lost 1 base, and 8 bases lay between the germline ends. CDR3 length: 15 amino acids. Germline V gene data show CDR1 as SGHRS and CDR2 as YFSETQ. CDR3 region: CASSLEGVSNQPQHF. CDR3 coding DNA: TGCGCCAGCAGCTTGGAAGGGGTCAGCAATCAGCCCCAGCATTTT.

This chain joins TRBV27 and TRBJ1-4; TRBD1 is a possible D gene (5 bases). CDR1 is MNHEY and CDR2 is SMNVEV in the germline V gene (reference sequence). The CDR3 covers 14 residues. Between the trimmed V and J ends, which lost 2 bases and 10 bases, there was a span of 14 bases. CDR3 in DNA: TGTGCCAGCAGTTTAGGGGGGGATGGAGGAAAACTGTTTTTT. It is translated as CASSLGGDGGKLFF.

The rearrangement joins TRBV24-1 to TRBJ2-3; no clear D. V lost 1 base, J lost 5 bases, and 3 bases lay in between. The CDR3 is 12 residues long. Germline CDR1 and CDR2: KGHDR and SFDVKD. CDR3 nucleotides: TGTGCCACCAGTGATTTACAAGATACGCAGTATTTT. As protein: CATSDLQDTQYF.

The chain carries TRBV16 and TRBJ1-2, with 7 bases matching TRBD1. The CDR3 sequence is 14 residues long. Per the germline V gene, CDR1 is KGHSY and CDR2 is FQNENV. Trimming cost V 5 bases and J 3 bases; bases outside gene matches: 6. The CDR3, as DNA: TGTGCCAGCAGCTTGGGGCAGGGGGACTATGGCTACACCTTC. It specifies CASSLGQGDYGYTF.

This chain connects TRBV2 to TRBJ2-7; D gene unclear. Trimming cost V 1 base and J 3 bases, with 4 bases left between them. Germline CDR1 is SNHLY and CDR2 is FYNNEI. The CDR3 has 12 residues. The CDR3: CASSEGLYEQYF. The CDR3 DNA reads TGTGCCAGCAGTGAAGGGCTCTACGAGCAGTACTTC.

This sequence joins TRBV27 and TRBJ1-1; TRBD1 matches at 8 bases. J gave up 1 base and V 6 bases, and 16 bases lay outside the gene matches. The CDR3 is 18 amino acids. Looked up from germline, CDR1 is MNHEY and CDR2 is SMNVEV (reference sequence). DNA of the CDR3: TGTGCCAGCAGCCCTTTACCCGACAGGGGTTGGGGGAACACTGAAGCTTTCTTT. This translates into CASSPLPDRGWGNTEAFF.

The chain joins TRBV11-3 to TRBJ2-1, with 7 bases fitting TRBD2. Per the germline V gene, CDR1 is SGHNT and CDR2 is YENEEA. The J segment lost 11 bases and the V segment lost 0 bases, leaving 4 bases of the junction unmatched. The CDR3 is made up of 13 amino acids. CDR3 region: CASSLEEAGQQFF. As DNA, the CDR3 is TGTGCCAGCAGCTTAGAAGAAGCGGGGCAGCAGTTCTTC.

V usage is TRBV6-5 and J usage is TRBJ2-5; the D gene is possibly TRBD2 (6 bases). This CDR3 region has 14 residues. The germline V gene has CDR1 MNHEY and CDR2 SVGAGI. The V gene lost 7 bases and the J gene lost 4 bases, with 16 bases spanning the gap. As DNA, the CDR3 is TGTGCCAGCATCCTCGGGACTCTTGGAGAGACCCAGTACTTC. Protein product: CASILGTLGETQYF.

The gene calls are TRBV5-1 and TRBJ1-5, with D possibly TRBD1 on 5 matching bases. The CDR3 extends over 16 amino acids. The V and J ends lost 1 base and 5 bases respectively, with 16 bases between them. From germline, CDR1 is SGHRS and CDR2 YFSETQ. CDR3 sequence: CASSLMGPTGDQPQHF. The CDR3 nucleotides are TGCGCCAGCAGCTTGATGGGCCCCACGGGGGATCAGCCCCAGCATTTT. Filled out from reference TRBV5-1 and TRBJ1-5, the complete variable domain reads KAGVTQTPRYLIKTRGQQVTLSCSPISGHRSVSWYQQTPGQGLQFLFEYFSETQRNKGNFPGRFSGRQFSNSRSEMNVSTLELGDSALYLCASSLMGPTGDQPQHFGDGTRLSIL.

This clone was seen once. The chain carries TRBV11-2 and TRBJ2-7; 10 bases are shared with TRBD1. From germline, CDR1 is SGHAT and CDR2 FQNNGV. With V trimmed by 8 bases and J by 3 bases, 4 bases remained unmatched. The CDR3 length is 13 residues. In DNA form, the CDR3 reads TGTGCCAGCGTTAGGACAGGGGGCTACGAGCAGTACTTC. Protein product: CASVRTGGYEQYF.

V usage is TRBV6-1 and J usage is TRBJ2-1, with TRBD2 matching 11 bases. Per the germline V gene, CDR1 is MNHNS and CDR2 is SASEGT. With V trimmed by 2 bases and J by 7 bases, 13 bases remained unmatched. The CDR3 extends over 18 amino acids. The CDR3 spells CASSEMTPLAGVLNEQFF. The CDR3 bases are TGTGCCAGCAGTGAAATGACACCACTAGCGGGAGTTCTGAATGAGCAGTTCTTC.

This chain joins TRBV29-1 and TRBJ2-5; TRBD2 matches 7 bases. This CDR3 region has 13 residues. The germline V gene has CDR1 SQVTM and CDR2 ANQGSEA. Trimming cost V 5 bases and J 5 bases; bases outside gene matches: 8. The CDR3 reads CSVRRLAAETQYF. In DNA form, the CDR3 reads TGCAGCGTTCGGCGGCTAGCGGCGGAGACCCAGTACTTC. The full variable domain, in which reference TRBV29-1 and TRBJ2-5 provide the parts outside the CDR3, is SAVISQKPSRDICQRGTSLTIQCQVDSQVTMMFWYRQQPGQSLTLIATANQGSEATYESGFVIDKFPISRPNLTFSTLTVSNMSPEDSSIYLCSVRRLAAETQYFGPGTRLLVL.

This chain joins TRBV12-3 or TRBV12-4 and TRBJ1-2; 7 bases are shared with TRBD1. The CDR3 length is 13 residues. J was trimmed by 6 bases and V by 6 bases; bases with no gene match: 7. The CDR3 DNA is TGTGCCAGCAGCCGTGACAGGGAGGATGGCTACACCTTC. Its protein product is CASSRDREDGYTF.

This chain links TRBV5-4 with TRBJ1-4; D call uncertain. CDR3 length: 15 amino acids. The V end lost 4 bases, the J end lost 4 bases, and 14 bases lay between the germline ends. The germline V gene has CDR1 SGHNT and CDR2 YYREEE (reference sequence). In nucleotides, the CDR3 is TGTGCCAGCAGCACTAGACCGGAGTTTAATGAAAAACTGTTTTTT. It is translated as CASSTRPEFNEKLFF.

The V and J genes are TRBV11-2 and TRBJ1-1, with no clear D. CDR1 and CDR2 (germline): SGHAT, FQNNGV. There are 14 residues in the CDR3. Trimming cost V 7 bases and J 1 base, with 13 bases left between them. The CDR3, as DNA: TGTGCCAGCAACAGCGGCCGTCCGAACACTGAAGCTTTCTTT. Translating gives CASNSGRPNTEAFF. The full variable domain, its missing parts supplied by reference TRBV11-2 and TRBJ1-1, is EAGVAQSPRYKIIEKRQSVAFWCNPISGHATLYWYQQILGQGPKLLIQFQNNGVVDDSQLPKDRFSAERLKGVDSTLKIQPAKLEDSAVYLCASNSGRPNTEAFFGQGTRLTVV.

This chain connects TRBV6-5 to TRBJ2-1, with D perhaps TRBD1 (6 bases). The CDR3 is 15 residues long. Trimming removed 6 bases at V and 5 bases at J, with 17 bases between. Germline V gene sequence: CDR1 MNHEY, CDR2 SVGAGI. In DNA form, the CDR3 reads TGTGCCAGCAGGAACACAGGGTACGGCAACAATGAGCAGTTCTTC. Translation: CASRNTGYGNNEQFF.

V usage is TRBV5-1 and J usage is TRBJ2-1; possible D gene TRBD1, 6 bases. This CDR3 has 15 residues. Germline CDR1 reads SGHRS; CDR2 reads YFSETQ. With 0 bases removed from V and 2 bases from J, the gap between germline ends came to 9 bases. CDR3 amino acids: CASSLAGAAYNEQFF. Here the CDR3 DNA reads TGCGCCAGCAGCTTGGCAGGGGCGGCCTACAATGAGCAGTTCTTC.

V and J are TRBV12-3 or TRBV12-4 and TRBJ2-1; D is perhaps TRBD2 (6 bases). V dropped 3 bases and J dropped 8 bases, with 11 bases sitting between them. The CDR3 covers 13 residues. The chain's CDR3 is CASSFGRLHEQFF. The CDR3 DNA is TGTGCCAGCAGTTTCGGGAGACTTCATGAGCAGTTCTTC.

The chain couples TRBV7-9 to TRBJ2-2; 10 nucleotides agree with TRBD2. CDR3 length: 16 residues. V lost 5 bases, J lost 7 bases, and 10 bases stayed unmatched. CDR1 and CDR2 (germline): SEHNR, FQNEAQ (reference sequence). The CDR3 is CASSRSGGAGLGELFF. The CDR3 DNA reads as TGTGCCAGCAGCCGCAGCGGGGGGGCCGGTCTCGGGGAGCTGTTTTTT.

The CDR3 region is CASSVGGQGAKEQYF. The DNA for the CDR3 is TGTGCCAGCAGCGTAGGGGGACAGGGGGCGAAAGAGCAGTACTTC. The V call is TRBV9, the J call TRBJ2-7, with 12 bases aligning to TRBD1. Germline CDR1 is SGDLS and CDR2 is YYNGEE. J lost 7 bases, V lost 0 bases, and 5 bases had no gene match. This CDR3 has 15 residues.

This sequence joins TRBV2 and TRBJ2-2, with 7 nucleotides matching TRBD1. The CDR3 totals 16 residues. Germline V CDR1 and CDR2: SNHLY, FYNNEI. After removal of 4 bases from V and 3 bases from J, the junction contained 8 bases not matched to a gene. As DNA, the CDR3 is TGTGCCAGCAGTGTTTATAGGGGGCGAGACACCGGGGAGCTGTTTTTT. It translates to CASSVYRGRDTGELFF.

The chain joins TRBV28 to TRBJ2-3; D remains unclear. V lost 5 bases and J lost 2, with 11 bases in between. The CDR3 spans 14 residues. Germline V gene data show CDR1 as MDHEN and CDR2 as SYDVKM. The CDR3: CASSRSAATDTQYF. The CDR3 DNA reads TGTGCCAGCAGTAGGTCTGCGGCCACAGATACGCAGTATTTT.

This clone has a single count. This rearrangement joins TRBV9 to TRBJ1-2; possibly TRBD1 for D (6 bases). CDR3 length equals 15 residues. Germline values: CDR1 SGDLS, CDR2 YYNGEE. Trimming took 0 bases from V and 2 from J, leaving 11 bases between them. Written as DNA, the CDR3 is TGTGCCAGCAGCGTAGAGGACAGCGAAAACTATGGCTACACCTTC. Encoded protein: CASSVEDSENYGYTF.

V is TRBV15 and J is TRBJ2-1, with no clear D. Germline V gene data show CDR1 as LNHNV and CDR2 as YYDKDF (reference sequence). The ends were cut back, 0 bases at V and 5 bases at J, with 8 bases in the middle. The CDR3 extends over 14 amino acids. The CDR3 sequence: CATSRDRGNNEQFF. The CDR3 nucleotides read TGTGCCACCAGCAGAGATCGCGGAAACAATGAGCAGTTCTTC.

The chain uses TRBV5-1 and TRBJ1-2, with D possibly matching TRBD1 (5 bases). Germline V gene sequence: CDR1 SGHRS, CDR2 YFSETQ. Trimming took 1 base from V and 6 from J, leaving 10 bases between them. The CDR3 is 13 residues long. The CDR3, as DNA: TGCGCCAGCAGCTTGCGACAGATGGATGGCTACACCTTC. Translation: CASSLRQMDGYTF.